The entry below gives a single T cell receptor beta chain sequence along with its context. Its antigen is undetermined. TCRdb passed the reads through MiXCR, listing each CDR3 protein once. The sample has 680,000 or so distinct CDR3 sequences, under 40% seen once; the top ten hold more than 2.5%. Germline assignment: CDR1 KGHDR and CDR2 SFDVKD. The CDR3 covers 11 residues. The germline V and J ends were trimmed by 3 bases and 10 bases, with 6 bases remaining between them. The sample comes from a study of T cell repertoires in cytomegalovirus infection. Study background: From public TCR beta signatures came an indication of both CMV infection and matching HLA type.

Study-wide points: Using cumulative public TCR beta family frequency, the authors identified those who carried CMV together with the relevant HLA.

The chain recombines TRBV24-1 with TRBJ2-1; D is unresolved. The receptor was derived from a human donor in good health (CMV status not recorded). Some clones in this sample may be carry-over from other donors' samples. Source material: PBMCs. CDR3: CATSDPPEQFF. As DNA, the CDR3 is TGTGCCACCAGTGATCCACCGGAGCAGTTCTTC.